These T cell receptor beta chains were read from a single sample in a study of T cells in Graves' hyperthyroidism and ophthalmopathy. TCRdb used MiXCR to reprocess the multiplex PCR reads, holding one entry per CDR3 protein. Of 300,000 to 400,000 distinct CDR3 sequences listed, roughly 20% are singletons. The sample consisted of blood. These receptors were obtained from a man younger than 35 with Graves' ophthalmopathy. The conserved cysteine and the conserved F or W are not part of the CDR3 here. A D gene is named only where the DNA matches it firmly.

J: TRBJ1-2; D: TRBD1; V: TRBV11-1; CDR3: ASTGETGEYGYT
J: NA; D: NA; V: TRBV29-1; CDR3: SVEEYQETQF
J: TRBJ2-7; D: TRBD2; V: TRBV7-9; CDR3: ASSGGGNEQY
J: TRBJ1-2; D: NA; V: TRBV3-1; CDR3: ASTSGYGYT
J: TRBJ2-5; D: NA; V: TRBV9; CDR3: ASSVGIQETQY
J: TRBJ2-3; D: TRBD1; V: TRBV20-1; CDR3: SAIGTGALTDTQY
J: TRBJ1-2; D: NA; V: TRBV7-8; CDR3: ASSLGGSSYGYT
J: TRBJ2-3; D: NA; V: TRBV12-3/TRBV12-4; CDR3: ASSPTPDTQY
J: TRBJ1-1; D: TRBD1; V: TRBV11-2; CDR3: ASSDRDRGDTEAF
J: TRBJ2-3; D: TRBD2; V: TRBV24-1; CDR3: ATSDPSGSGTDTQY
J: TRBJ1-2; D: NA; V: TRBV27; CDR3: ASSPPPSTWDGYT
J: TRBJ1-2; D: TRBD1; V: TRBV2; CDR3: ASIFGQVAYYGYT
J: TRBJ2-7; D: NA; V: TRBV20-1; CDR3: SARPRDFPSYEQY
J: TRBJ2-6; D: NA; V: TRBV5-8; CDR3: ASSLGQLLSGANVLT
J: TRBJ2-1; D: TRBD1; V: TRBV6-5; CDR3: ASSYGAGGWNEQF
J: TRBJ1-2; D: TRBD1; V: TRBV19; CDR3: AIRSGTGANYGYT
J: TRBJ1-4; D: TRBD1; V: TRBV7-9; CDR3: ASSFRDRDEKLF